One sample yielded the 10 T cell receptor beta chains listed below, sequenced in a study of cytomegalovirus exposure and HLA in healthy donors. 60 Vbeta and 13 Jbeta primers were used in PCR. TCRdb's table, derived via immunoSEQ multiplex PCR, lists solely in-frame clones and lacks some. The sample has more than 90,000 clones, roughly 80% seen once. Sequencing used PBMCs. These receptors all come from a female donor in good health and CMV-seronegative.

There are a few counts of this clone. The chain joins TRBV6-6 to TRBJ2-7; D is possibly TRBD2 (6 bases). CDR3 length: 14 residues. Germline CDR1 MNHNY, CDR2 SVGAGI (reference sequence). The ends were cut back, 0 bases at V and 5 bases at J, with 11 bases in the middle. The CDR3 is CASSYSGLGNEQYF. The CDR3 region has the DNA TGTGCCAGCAGTTACTCGGGACTCGGGAACGAGCAGTACTTC.

CDR3 residues: CASSHRTGQSYGEQYF. The CDR3 nucleotides read TGTGCCAGCAGCCACCGGACAGGGCAATCCTACGGCGAGCAGTACTTC. The rearrangement joins TRBV7-9 to TRBJ2-7, with 8 bases fitting TRBD1. The CDR3 spans 16 residues. Trimming cost V 5 bases and J 6 bases; bases outside gene matches: 15. From germline, CDR1 is SEHNR and CDR2 FQNEAQ (reference sequence). Full variable domain (remainder filled in from reference TRBV7-9 and TRBJ2-7): DTGVSQNPRHKITKRGQNVTFRCDPISEHNRLYWYRQTLGQGPEFLTYFQNEAQLEKSRLLSDRFSAERPKGSFSTLEIQRTEQGDSAMYLCASSHRTGQSYGEQYFGPGTRLTVT.

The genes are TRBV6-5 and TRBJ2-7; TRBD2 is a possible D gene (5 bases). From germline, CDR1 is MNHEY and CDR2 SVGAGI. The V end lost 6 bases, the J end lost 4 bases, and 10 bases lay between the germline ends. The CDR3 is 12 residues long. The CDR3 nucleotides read TGTGCCAGCAGATCCCCGGGGTACGAGCAGTACTTC. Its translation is CASRSPGYEQYF.

The CDR3 protein is CASSFIGQGYQPQHF. The CDR3 DNA reads TGTGCCAGCAGCTTTATAGGGCAGGGATATCAGCCCCAGCATTTT. The rearrangement uses TRBV7-8 and TRBJ1-5, with TRBD1 as a possible D gene (5 bases). CDR1 is SGHVS and CDR2 is FQNEAQ in the germline V gene. Trimming removed 3 bases at V and 5 bases at J, with 14 bases between. This CDR3 has 15 amino acids.

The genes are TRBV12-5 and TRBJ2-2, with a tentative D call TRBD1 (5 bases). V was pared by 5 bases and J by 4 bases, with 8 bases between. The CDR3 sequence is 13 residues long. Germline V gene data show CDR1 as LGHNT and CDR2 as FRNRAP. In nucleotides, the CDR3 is TGTGCTAGTGGTACGACAGCCACCGGGGAGCTGTTTTTT. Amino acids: CASGTTATGELFF.

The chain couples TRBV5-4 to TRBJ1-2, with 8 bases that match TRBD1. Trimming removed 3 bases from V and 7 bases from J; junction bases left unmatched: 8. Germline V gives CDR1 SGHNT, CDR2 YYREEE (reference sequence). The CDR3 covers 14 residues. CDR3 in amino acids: CASSSGQAASGYTF. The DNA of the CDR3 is TGTGCCAGCAGCTCGGGACAGGCGGCATCTGGCTACACCTTC.

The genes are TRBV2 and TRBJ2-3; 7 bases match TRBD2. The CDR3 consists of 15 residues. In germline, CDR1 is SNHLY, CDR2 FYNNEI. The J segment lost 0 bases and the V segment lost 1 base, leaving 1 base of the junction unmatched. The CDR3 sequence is CASSEVGGSTDTQYF. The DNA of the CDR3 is TGTGCCAGCAGTGAAGTGGGAGGGAGCACAGATACGCAGTATTTT. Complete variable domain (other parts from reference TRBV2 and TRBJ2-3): EPEVTQTPSHQVTQMGQEVILRCVPISNHLYFYWYRQILGQKVEFLVSFYNNEISEKSEIFDDQFSVERPDGSNFTLKIRSTKLEDSAMYFCASSEVGGSTDTQYFGPGTRLTVL.

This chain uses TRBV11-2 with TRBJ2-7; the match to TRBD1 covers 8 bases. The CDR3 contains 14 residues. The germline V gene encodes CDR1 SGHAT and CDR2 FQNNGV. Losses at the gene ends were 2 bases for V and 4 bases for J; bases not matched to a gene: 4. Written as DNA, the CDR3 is TGTGCCAGCAGCTTAATGGACAGGGTTTACGAGCAGTACTTC. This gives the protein CASSLMDRVYEQYF. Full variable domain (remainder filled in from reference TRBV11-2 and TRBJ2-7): EAGVAQSPRYKIIEKRQSVAFWCNPISGHATLYWYQQILGQGPKLLIQFQNNGVVDDSQLPKDRFSAERLKGVDSTLKIQPAKLEDSAVYLCASSLMDRVYEQYFGPGTRLTVT.

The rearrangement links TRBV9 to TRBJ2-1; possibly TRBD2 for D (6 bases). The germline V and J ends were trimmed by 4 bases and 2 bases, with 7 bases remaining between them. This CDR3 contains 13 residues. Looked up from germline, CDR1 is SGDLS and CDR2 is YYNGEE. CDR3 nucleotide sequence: TGTGCCAGCAGCTCGGGGGCCTACAATGAGCAGTTCTTC. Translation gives CASSSGAYNEQFF. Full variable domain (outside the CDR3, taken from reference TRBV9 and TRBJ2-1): DSGVTQTPKHLITATGQRVTLRCSPRSGDLSVYWYQQSLDQGLQFLIQYYNGEERAKGNILERFSAQQFPDLHSELNLSSLELGDSALYFCASSSGAYNEQFFGPGTRLTVL.

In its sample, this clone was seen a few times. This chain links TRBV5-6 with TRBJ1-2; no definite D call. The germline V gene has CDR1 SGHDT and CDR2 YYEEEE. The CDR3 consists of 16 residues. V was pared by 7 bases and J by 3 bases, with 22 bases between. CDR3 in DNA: TGTGCCAGCCAAACGCTGAGGGAGAGGGCTCACTATGGCTACACCTTC. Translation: CASQTLRERAHYGYTF.